One sample yielded the 27 T cell receptor beta chains listed below, sequenced in a study of blood T cells in healthy people across ages. A second PCR, run for roughly 7 to 12 cycles, used a sample-barcoded 5' primer plus a J-beta primer mix. TCRdb re-called the 5' RACE reads through MiXCR, storing one row per CDR3 protein. The repertoire consists of approximately 1.5 million distinct CDR3 sequences, with 35% to 45% occurring once and the leading ten covering roughly 3.7%. The source material was blood. The receptors derive from a woman between 18 and 30 years old in good health.

The rearrangement joins TRBV11-2 to TRBJ2-3, with 8 bases that match TRBD2. CDR1 SGHAT and CDR2 FQNNGV come from the germline V gene. V was clipped by 8 bases and J by 3 bases; unmatched bases: 10. This CDR3 has 15 amino acids. CDR3 amino acids: CASRTSGGRTDTQYF. In DNA form, the CDR3 reads TGTGCCAGCCGAACTTCGGGGGGGCGGACAGATACGCAGTATTTT. The whole variable domain, remainder taken from reference TRBV11-2 and TRBJ2-3, is EAGVAQSPRYKIIEKRQSVAFWCNPISGHATLYWYQQILGQGPKLLIQFQNNGVVDDSQLPKDRFSAERLKGVDSTLKIQPAKLEDSAVYLCASRTSGGRTDTQYFGPGTRLTVL.

This clonotype has a handful of counts. The rearrangement links TRBV28 to TRBJ2-3; D gene unclear. Germline V CDR1 and CDR2: MDHEN, SYDVKM. This CDR3 spans 14 amino acids. Trimming removed 3 bases at V and 3 bases at J, with 10 bases between. The CDR3 protein is CASSFGHVTDTQYF. The CDR3 bases are TGTGCCAGCAGTTTTGGGCACGTGACAGATACGCAGTATTTT. The whole variable domain, filled in from reference TRBV28 and TRBJ2-3, reads DVKVTQSSRYLVKRTGEKVFLECVQDMDHENMFWYRQDPGLGLRLIYFSYDVKMKEKGDIPEGYSVSREKKERFSLILESASTNQTSMYLCASSFGHVTDTQYFGPGTRLTVL.

This clonotype was seen a handful of times. This sequence joins TRBV20-1 and TRBJ2-7, with TRBD1 matching 9 bases. After removal of 6 bases from V and 2 bases from J, the junction contained 11 bases not matched to a gene. CDR3 length: 15 amino acids. From germline, CDR1 is DFQATT and CDR2 SNEGSKA (reference sequence). CDR3 amino acids: CSANPGQGSPYEQYF. CDR3 coding DNA: TGCAGTGCCAACCCAGGACAGGGGAGCCCCTACGAGCAGTACTTC.

This clonotype was detected only a few times. This CDR3 reads CSATPGGINYGYTF. CDR3 coding DNA: TGCAGTGCAACCCCGGGAGGGATTAACTATGGCTACACCTTC. J is TRBJ1-2 and V is TRBV20-1; D ambiguous. The CDR3 is 14 amino acids. Germline CDR1 is DFQATT and CDR2 is SNEGSKA (reference sequence). V lost 6 bases and J 1 base, leaving 15 bases between the germline ends.

This chain links TRBV20-1 with TRBJ2-7; 7 nucleotides agree with TRBD2. V lost 2 bases, J lost 10 bases, and 17 bases stayed unmatched. Germline values: CDR1 DFQATT, CDR2 SNEGSKA (reference sequence). The CDR3 length is 15 residues. DNA for the CDR3: TGCAGTGCTAGAAAGATGGCGGGAGAAATGGGAGGCCAGTACTTC. It encodes CSARKMAGEMGGQYF.

The chain joins TRBV12-3 or TRBV12-4 to TRBJ2-7, with D uncertain. Near its end, the DNA agrees better with TRBJ2-5, so the J call may be wrong. The CDR3 spans 11 residues. The CDR3: CASRNSETQYF. Here the CDR3 DNA reads TGTGCCAGCCGCAACTCGGAGACCCAGTACTTC.

This clonotype occurred a few times. V and J are TRBV6-5 and TRBJ2-1, with D unresolved. The germline gives CDR1 MNHEY, CDR2 SVGAGI. This CDR3 region has 13 residues. V was shortened by 1 base and J by 9 bases, with 10 bases between the two germline ends. CDR3 DNA: TGTGCCAGCAGTTACTTAATCACGGCTGAGCAGTTCTTC. This encodes CASSYLITAEQFF.

V is TRBV4-3 and J is TRBJ1-5; 11 bases are a match to TRBD1. The germline gives CDR1 LGHNA, CDR2 YSLEER. This CDR3 is built from 20 residues. V was pared by 4 bases and J by 0 bases, with 14 bases of the junction left unmatched. The CDR3: CASSRSIRDRGFNSNQPQHF. The CDR3 DNA sequence: TGCGCCAGCAGCCGTTCAATCCGGGACAGGGGGTTTAATAGCAATCAGCCCCAGCATTTT.

This clonotype occurred many times. This chain joins TRBV7-2 and TRBJ1-2; D unresolved. Germline V lookup: CDR1 SGHTA, CDR2 FQGNSA. Trimming stripped 5 bases from V and 2 bases from J, with 9 bases between. The CDR3 consists of 13 residues. CDR3 residues: CASSPNGNYGYTF. CDR3 nucleotides: TGTGCCAGCAGCCCAAATGGGAACTATGGCTACACCTTC.

This clonotype was seen many times. The rearrangement links TRBV3-1 to TRBJ1-2, with D unresolved. V lost 2 bases and J 4 bases, leaving 5 bases between the germline ends. The CDR3 sequence is 12 residues long. Germline V gives CDR1 LGHDT, CDR2 YNNKEL (reference sequence). The CDR3 DNA sequence: TGTGCCAGCAGCCAACTGGGCTATGGCTACACCTTC. Translating it yields CASSQLGYGYTF.

This clonotype was seen a few times. The V call is TRBV10-3, the J call TRBJ2-7, with 11 bases that match TRBD2. The CDR3 loop spans 16 amino acids. Losses at the gene ends were 3 bases for V and 5 bases for J; bases not matched to a gene: 9. Germline V gives CDR1 ENHRY, CDR2 SYGVKD. The DNA of the CDR3 is TGTGCCATCAGTGACCGCACTAGCGGGAGAGTAAACGAGCAGTACTTC. Protein sequence: CAISDRTSGRVNEQYF.

The chain is built from TRBV27 and TRBJ1-1, with unresolved D. Germline V CDR1 and CDR2: MNHEY, SMNVEV (reference sequence). This CDR3 comprises 14 residues. Trimming left V 5 bases short and J 3 bases short, with 13 bases between. For the CDR3, the DNA is TGTGCCAGCAGTGCCCTTTGGCGCGACACTGAAGCTTTCTTT. Residues: CASSALWRDTEAFF.

In the case of this clonotype: Compared with germline, one end of the junction differs, possibly owing to a read error. The J gene is TRBJ2-1, the V gene TRBV2; no definite D call. CDR1 is SNHLY and CDR2 is FYNNEI in the germline V gene. The CDR3 loop spans 15 amino acids. CDR3 residues: CASREGNSPYNEQFF. CDR3 sequence (DNA): TGTGCCAGCAGGGAAGGCAACAGCCCCTACAATGAGCAGTTCTTC.

There are many counts of this clonotype. The rearrangement links TRBV20-1 to TRBJ2-1; the match to TRBD2 covers 7 bases. The CDR3 runs to 13 residues. The germline gives CDR1 DFQATT, CDR2 SNEGSKA (reference sequence). Germline trimming cut 3 bases from V and 1 base from J; bases unmatched to any gene: 0. The CDR3 DNA sequence: TGCAGTGCTAGCGGGAGGTCCTACAATGAGCAGTTCTTC. Encoded protein: CSASGRSYNEQFF.

This clonotype was picked up a small number of times. This chain connects TRBV27 to TRBJ2-7, with D perhaps TRBD2 (7 bases). The germline V gene encodes CDR1 MNHEY and CDR2 SMNVEV (reference sequence). The V gene lost 3 bases and the J gene lost 4 bases, with 13 bases spanning the gap. This CDR3 has 14 amino acids. The CDR3 spells CASSFWGGTYEQYF. In DNA, the CDR3 is TGTGCCAGCAGTTTCTGGGGGGGCACTTACGAGCAGTACTTC.

The rearrangement uses TRBV29-1 and TRBJ1-4, with 10 bases aligning to TRBD1. Germline CDR1 is SQVTM and CDR2 is ANQGSEA. This CDR3 comprises 15 residues. The J segment lost 5 bases and the V segment lost 4 bases, leaving 7 bases of the junction unmatched. The CDR3 coding sequence is TGCAGCGTTGGCTCGACAGGGGGCCTGAATGAAAAACTGTTTTTT. Encoded protein: CSVGSTGGLNEKLFF.

This clonotype was counted a single time. This chain links TRBV4-3 with TRBJ1-1; D uncertain. The V gene lost 0 bases and the J gene lost 2 bases, with 10 bases spanning the gap. The CDR3 has 15 residues. Looked up from germline, CDR1 is LGHNA and CDR2 is YSLEER. The CDR3 spells CASSQEVGSNTEAFF. The CDR3, as DNA: TGCGCCAGCAGCCAAGAGGTAGGGTCTAACACTGAAGCTTTCTTT.

The chain combines TRBV7-9 with TRBJ1-2; 8 bases are a match to TRBD1. The trim removed 5 bases at V and 6 bases at J, leaving 8 bases unmatched. The CDR3 totals 14 residues. The germline gives CDR1 SEHNR, CDR2 FQNEAQ (reference sequence). In DNA, the CDR3 is TGTGCCAGCAGCACTGCGACAGGGGAACATGGCTACACCTTC. This translates into CASSTATGEHGYTF.

The chain joins TRBV11-2 to TRBJ1-1; D ambiguous. The germline gives CDR1 SGHAT, CDR2 FQNNGV. CDR3 length: 12 amino acids. Trimming shortened V by 1 base and J by 12 bases, and 12 bases separated the two germline ends. The CDR3 spells CASSLGARFTFF. The CDR3 DNA is TGTGCCAGCAGCTTAGGGGCTAGATTCACTTTCTTT. The full variable domain, in which reference TRBV11-2 and TRBJ1-1 provide the parts outside the CDR3, is EAGVAQSPRYKIIEKRQSVAFWCNPISGHATLYWYQQILGQGPKLLIQFQNNGVVDDSQLPKDRFSAERLKGVDSTLKIQPAKLEDSAVYLCASSLGARFTFFGQGTRLTVV.

This clonotype was recorded a few times. The chain couples TRBV12-3 or TRBV12-4 to TRBJ2-1; 11 positions match TRBD2. The CDR3 extends over 15 amino acids. The J segment lost 9 bases and the V segment lost 1 base, leaving 5 bases of the junction unmatched. In DNA, the CDR3 is TGTGCCAGCAGTTTAGGACTAGCGGGGCGGAGTGAGCAGTTCTTC. The encoded protein is CASSLGLAGRSEQFF.

This clonotype was picked up many times. DNA for the CDR3: TGTGCCAGCAGCCAAGAAAAGGGTGCCGTAGAAGAGCAGTACTTC. Protein product: CASSQEKGAVEEQYF. The rearrangement uses TRBV4-2 and TRBJ2-7, with D unclear. Germline CDR1 is LGHNA and CDR2 is YNFKEQ. V was pared by 0 bases and J by 7 bases, with 16 bases between. There are 15 residues in the CDR3.

V usage is TRBV9 and J usage is TRBJ2-2; D unresolved. This CDR3 contains 16 residues. V dropped 0 bases and J dropped 4 bases, with 13 bases sitting between them. The germline V gene has CDR1 SGDLS and CDR2 YYNGEE. The CDR3 nucleotides read TGTGCCAGCAGCGTAGAGGTCAGTCGATCCACCGGGGAGCTGTTTTTT. It yields the protein CASSVEVSRSTGELFF.

CDR3 nucleotide sequence: TGCGCCAGCAGCCGCGGGGCTTTCACCGGGGAGCTGTTTTTT. This codes for CASSRGAFTGELFF. V gene TRBV4-3 combines with J gene TRBJ2-2; maybe TRBD2 (6 bases). The CDR3 extends over 14 amino acids. Trimming pared 4 bases from V and 4 bases from J, leaving 10 bases between. Germline CDR1 and CDR2: LGHNA and YSLEER.

The chain joins TRBV20-1 to TRBJ2-5, with TRBD2 matching 8 bases. The DNA end lines up better with TRBJ2-7; the J call may be wrong. The CDR3 is made up of 15 amino acids. Germline V gene sequence: CDR1 DFQATT, CDR2 SNEGSKA (reference sequence). The CDR3 loop is CSARELAELSLEQYF. DNA of the CDR3: TGCAGTGCTAGAGAACTAGCGGAGCTTTCCCTCGAGCAGTACTTC.

The J gene is TRBJ2-7, the V gene TRBV7-9, with 7 bases identical to TRBD1. The junction had 7 bases not matched to a gene; V was cut back by 2 bases and J by 6 bases. The CDR3 is 14 residues long. The germline V gene encodes CDR1 SEHNR and CDR2 FQNEAQ (reference sequence). The DNA of the CDR3 is TGTGCCAGCAGCTTACTTACAGGGGTAGGCGAGCAGTACTTC. This codes for CASSLLTGVGEQYF. Full variable domain (missing parts from reference TRBV7-9 and TRBJ2-7): DTGVSQNPRHKITKRGQNVTFRCDPISEHNRLYWYRQTLGQGPEFLTYFQNEAQLEKSRLLSDRFSAERPKGSFSTLEIQRTEQGDSAMYLCASSLLTGVGEQYFGPGTRLTVT.

The V gene is TRBV4-3, the J gene TRBJ2-1, with TRBD1 matching 8 bases. The J call may be mistaken, given a closer DNA end match to TRBJ2-7. From germline, CDR1 is LGHNA and CDR2 YSLEER. The CDR3 length is 15 residues. CDR3: CASSQEGTGPNEQYF. CDR3 in DNA: TGCGCCAGCAGCCAAGAAGGGACAGGTCCCAATGAGCAGTACTTC.

This clonotype has a handful of counts. The rearrangement joins TRBV7-9 to TRBJ2-1, with D unresolved. This CDR3 spans 15 amino acids. V gave up 6 bases and J gave up 2 bases, with 14 bases separating them. Germline V gene lookup returns CDR1 SEHNR and CDR2 FQNEAQ (reference sequence). The CDR3 here is CASSQRAFTYNEQFF. In DNA form, the CDR3 reads TGTGCCAGCAGTCAAAGAGCATTTACCTACAATGAGCAGTTCTTC.